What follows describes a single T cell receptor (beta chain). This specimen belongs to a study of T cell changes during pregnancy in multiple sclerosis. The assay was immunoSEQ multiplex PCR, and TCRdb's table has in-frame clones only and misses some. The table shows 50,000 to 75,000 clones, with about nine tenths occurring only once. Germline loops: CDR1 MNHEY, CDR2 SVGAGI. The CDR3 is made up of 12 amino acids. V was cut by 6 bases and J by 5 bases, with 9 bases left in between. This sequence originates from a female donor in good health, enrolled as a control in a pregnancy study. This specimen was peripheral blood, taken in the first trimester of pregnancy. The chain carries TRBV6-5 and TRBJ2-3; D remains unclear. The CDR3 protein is CASRSAGDTQYF. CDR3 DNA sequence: TGTGCCAGCAGGTCGGCAGGAGATACGCAGTATTTT.